This T cell receptor beta chain was profiled in a study of blood T cell repertoires in COVID-19. How the authors handled the data: Estimation of nucleated cell counts relied on the amplification of reference gene primers. Clones were read by immunoSEQ multiplex PCR, and TCRdb kept only the in-frame ones, dropping some. V, J and clone size are taken as reported in that table, and D and trimming were inferred from the DNA itself. The sample lists 470,000 or so clones, around 89% occurring once. This clone was recorded once. Sequencing was carried out using peripheral blood. This TCR was sampled from a woman aged 25 to 39 with acute or convalescent COVID-19.

CDR3 loop: CASSVLPRGGEAFF. Here the CDR3 DNA reads TGTGCCAGCAGCGTATTACCCCGCGGGGGGGAAGCTTTCTTT. The chain links TRBV9 to TRBJ1-1; maybe TRBD1 (5 bases). The CDR3 has 14 amino acids. From germline, CDR1 is SGDLS and CDR2 YYNGEE. V lost 1 base and J lost 8, with 15 bases in between.